The 13 T cell receptor beta chains listed next were all sequenced from one sample in a study of regulatory T cells in long-lasting Graves disease. Time point denoted: persistent/refractory GD, antithyroid drugs over 5 years with positive TRAb. There was RNA extracted from PBMCs, and the TCR library was made from it. The TCR beta library used iRepertoire HTBI primers with Arm-PCR amplification of CDR3. From the multiplex PCR reads, TCRdb called clonotypes with MiXCR, one entry per CDR3 protein. The sample records some 370,000 distinct CDR3 sequences, more than 20% being singletons. This sample comprised peripheral blood mononuclear cells (PBMCs), obtained when the disease was refractory, from a patient treated with antithyroid drugs. The source is a woman in her thirties or forties with Graves disease.

This chain uses TRBV6-1 with TRBJ2-3; TRBD2 matches at 9 bases. The V gene end was trimmed by 4 bases and the J gene end by 3 bases; junction bases not matched to a gene: 5. Germline V gives CDR1 MNHNS, CDR2 SASEGT. The CDR3 consists of 15 residues. The CDR3 nucleotides read TGTGCCAGCAGTGTACGGCTAGCGGGAACAGATACGCAGTATTTT. It codes for CASSVRLAGTDTQYF.

Ten or more counts support this clonotype. The V and J genes are TRBV14 and TRBJ2-7; no clear D gene. The V gene's germline CDR1 is SGHDN and CDR2 FVKESK. The CDR3 is made up of 18 amino acids. Trimming stripped 0 bases from V and 1 base from J, with 19 bases between. CDR3: CASSQERLGRVFSYEQYF. Written as DNA, the CDR3 is TGTGCCAGCAGCCAAGAAAGGCTGGGAAGAGTGTTTTCCTACGAGCAGTACTTC.

This clonotype is a singleton in its sample. A much larger clone differs by one base, so this may be a read error. The chain employs TRBV6-2 or TRBV6-3 and TRBJ2-5; D ambiguous. From germline, CDR1 is MNHEY and CDR2 SVGEGT. The length of the CDR3 is 16 residues. CDR3 region: CTSSYSRSPRTETQYF. CDR3 bases: TGTACCAGCAGTTACTCGAGGAGCCCCCGAACAGAGACCCAGTACTTC.

V and J are TRBV15 and TRBJ2-1, with 10 bases fitting TRBD2. CDR1 LNHNV and CDR2 YYDKDF come from the germline V gene (reference sequence). The CDR3 contains 17 residues. V lost 5 bases and J lost 8; bases outside the gene matches: 15. CDR3 sequence reads: CATSGRRTSGTRDEQFF. In DNA form, the CDR3 reads TGTGCCACCAGCGGGCGGCGGACTAGCGGAACTCGCGATGAGCAGTTCTTC. Combining the CDR3 with reference TRBV15 and TRBJ2-1 gives the whole variable domain DAMVIQNPRYQVTQFGKPVTLSCSQTLNHNVMYWYQQKSSQAPKLLFHYYDKDFNNEADTPDNFQSRRPNTSFCFLDIRSPGLGDTAMYLCATSGRRTSGTRDEQFFGPGTRLTVL.

The chain recombines TRBV5-1 with TRBJ1-1, with 7 bases identical to TRBD1. CDR3 length equals 16 residues. Germline CDR1 reads SGHRS; CDR2 reads YFSETQ. With 0 bases clipped from V and 4 bases from J, the junction kept 9 bases outside the gene matches. The CDR3 loop reads CASSLGQGWVFTEAFF. The CDR3, as DNA: TGCGCCAGCAGCTTGGGACAGGGTTGGGTCTTCACTGAAGCTTTCTTT. The full variable domain, its missing parts supplied by reference TRBV5-1 and TRBJ1-1, is KAGVTQTPRYLIKTRGQQVTLSCSPISGHRSVSWYQQTPGQGLQFLFEYFSETQRNKGNFPGRFSGRQFSNSRSEMNVSTLELGDSALYLCASSLGQGWVFTEAFFGQGTRLTVV.

A remark on this clonotype: This may be a read error, as it is one base from a much larger clone. The chain carries TRBV2 and TRBJ2-7; 10 positions agree with TRBD2. From germline, CDR1 is SNHLY and CDR2 FYNNEI. The CDR3 spans 12 residues. The CDR3 here is CTSQLAGSEQYF. DNA for the CDR3: TGTACCAGCCAACTAGCGGGAAGCGAGCAGTACTTC. Complete variable domain (other parts from reference TRBV2 and TRBJ2-7): EPEVTQTPSHQVTQMGQEVILRCVPISNHLYFYWYRQILGQKVEFLVSFYNNEISEKSEIFDDQFSVERPDGSNFTLKIRSTKLEDSAMYFCTSQLAGSEQYFGPGTRLTVT.

Only a few counts were recorded for this clonotype. The chain links TRBV6-4 to TRBJ1-6; D is ambiguous. Looked up from germline, CDR1 is MRHNA and CDR2 is SNTAGT. Trimming cost V 6 bases and J 2 bases, with 8 bases left between them. CDR3 length equals 14 residues. The DNA for the CDR3 is TGTGCCAGCAGGGGAGATGCCTATAATTCACCCCTCCACTTT. The encoded protein is CASRGDAYNSPLHF.

As for this clonotype: One base away lies a much larger clone, so this may be a sequencing read error. The V call is TRBV28, the J call TRBJ2-7, with 7 bases aligning to TRBD2. J gave up 2 bases and V 5 bases, and 6 bases lay outside the gene matches. Germline assignment: CDR1 MDHEN and CDR2 SYDVKM. The CDR3 loop spans 14 amino acids. CDR3 sequence (DNA): TGTGCCAGCAGTCGGCGGGAGTCTCCCTACGAGCAGTACTTC. This translates into CASSRRESPYEQYF. Drawing the rest from reference TRBV28 and TRBJ2-7, the complete variable domain is DVKVTQSSRYLVKRTGEKVFLECVQDMDHENMFWYRQDPGLGLRLIYFSYDVKMKEKGDIPEGYSVSREKKERFSLILESASTNQTSMYLCASSRRESPYEQYFGPGTRLTVT.

The V gene is TRBV16, the J gene TRBJ1-5, with 7 bases lining up with TRBD1. CDR3 length: 16 amino acids. The V and J ends lost 4 bases and 5 bases, in that order; junction bases with no gene match: 11. The germline V gene encodes CDR1 KGHSY and CDR2 FQNENV. CDR3 residues: CASSPLLGQADQPQHF. DNA of the CDR3: TGTGCCAGCAGCCCCCTCCTTGGACAGGCGGATCAGCCCCAGCATTTT.

The chain couples TRBV5-4 to TRBJ2-5; D is unclear. In germline, CDR1 is SGHNT, CDR2 YYREEE (reference sequence). The ends were cut back, 3 bases at V and 2 bases at J, with 11 bases in the middle. The CDR3 spans 14 residues. The CDR3 protein is CASSSKVQQETQYF. CDR3 in DNA: TGTGCCAGCAGCTCTAAGGTCCAGCAAGAGACCCAGTACTTC.

This clonotype has a count of ten or more. The chain is built from TRBV28 and TRBJ2-5; D not certain. This CDR3 spans 15 amino acids. Looked up from germline, CDR1 is MDHEN and CDR2 is SYDVKM. V dropped 0 bases and J dropped 5 bases, with 13 bases sitting between them. The CDR3 DNA sequence: TGTGCCAGCAGTTTATGGGGAACCTTTGGGGAGACCCAGTACTTC. Its protein is CASSLWGTFGETQYF.

Ten or more counts support this clonotype. The missing conserved phenylalanine or tryptophan at the end of this CDR3 makes a read error likely. The limits of the CDR3 on the DNA are not certain, so only TCRdb's listed CDR3 is given. The chain employs TRBV7-9 and TRBJ1-3; TRBD1 was called by the table and not checked on the DNA. CDR1 and CDR2 from the germline V gene are SEHNR and FQNEAQ (reference sequence). 12 amino acids form the CDR3, both terminal residues included. CDR3 protein: CASSLNPGQVEA.

The chain has TRBV7-2 and TRBJ2-1, with TRBD2 matching 7 bases. Germline values: CDR1 SGHTA, CDR2 FQGNSA. With V trimmed by 2 bases and J by 7 bases, 8 bases remained unmatched. The CDR3 extends over 15 amino acids. CDR3: CASSLLAVSGNEQFF. The CDR3 region has the DNA TGTGCCAGCAGCTTACTAGCGGTCTCTGGGAATGAGCAGTTCTTC.